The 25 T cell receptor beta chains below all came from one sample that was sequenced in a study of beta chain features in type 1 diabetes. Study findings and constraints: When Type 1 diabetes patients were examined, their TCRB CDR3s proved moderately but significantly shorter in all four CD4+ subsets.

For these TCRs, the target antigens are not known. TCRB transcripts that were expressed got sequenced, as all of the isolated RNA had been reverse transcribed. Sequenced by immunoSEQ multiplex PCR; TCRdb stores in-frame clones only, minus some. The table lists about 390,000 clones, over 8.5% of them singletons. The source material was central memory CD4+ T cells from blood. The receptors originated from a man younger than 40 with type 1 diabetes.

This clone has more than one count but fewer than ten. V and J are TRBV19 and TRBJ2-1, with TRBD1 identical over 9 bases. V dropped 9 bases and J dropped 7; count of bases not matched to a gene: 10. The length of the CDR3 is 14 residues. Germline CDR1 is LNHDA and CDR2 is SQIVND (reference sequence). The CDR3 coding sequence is TGTGCCAGAGCAACAGGGGGCGGCCTAAATGAGCAGTTCTTC. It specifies CARATGGGLNEQFF.

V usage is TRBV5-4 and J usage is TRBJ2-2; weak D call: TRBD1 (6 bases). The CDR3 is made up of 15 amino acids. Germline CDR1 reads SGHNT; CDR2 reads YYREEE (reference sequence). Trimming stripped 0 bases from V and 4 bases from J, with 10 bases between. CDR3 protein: CASSLGQGTTGELFF. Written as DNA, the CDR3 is TGTGCCAGCAGCTTGGGGCAGGGGACCACCGGGGAGCTGTTTTTT. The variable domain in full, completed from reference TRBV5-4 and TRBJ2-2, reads ETGVTQSPTHLIKTRGQQVTLRCSSQSGHNTVSWYQQALGQGPQFIFQYYREEENGRGNFPPRFSGLQFPNYSSELNVNALELDDSALYLCASSLGQGTTGELFFGEGSRLTVL.

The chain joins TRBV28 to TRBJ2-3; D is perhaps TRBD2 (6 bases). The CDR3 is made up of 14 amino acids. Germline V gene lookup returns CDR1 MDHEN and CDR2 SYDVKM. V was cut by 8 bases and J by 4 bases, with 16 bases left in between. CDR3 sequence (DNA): TGTGCCAGCGAAACCGGCGGGAAAGCAGATACGCAGTATTTT. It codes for CASETGGKADTQYF.

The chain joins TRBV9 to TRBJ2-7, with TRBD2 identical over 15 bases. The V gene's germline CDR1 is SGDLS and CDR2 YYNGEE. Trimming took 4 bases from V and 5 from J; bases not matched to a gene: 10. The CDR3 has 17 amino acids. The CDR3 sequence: CASSSLSGLAGGHEQYF. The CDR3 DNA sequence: TGTGCCAGCAGCTCACTATCGGGACTAGCGGGAGGCCACGAGCAGTACTTC.

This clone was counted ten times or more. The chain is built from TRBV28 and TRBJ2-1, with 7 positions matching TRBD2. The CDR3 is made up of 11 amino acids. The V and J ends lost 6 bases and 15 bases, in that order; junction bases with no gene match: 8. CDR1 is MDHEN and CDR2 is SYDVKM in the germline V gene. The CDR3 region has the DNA TGTGCCAGCAGGCTTCTCGGGAGGCTGTTCTTC. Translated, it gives CASRLLGRLFF.

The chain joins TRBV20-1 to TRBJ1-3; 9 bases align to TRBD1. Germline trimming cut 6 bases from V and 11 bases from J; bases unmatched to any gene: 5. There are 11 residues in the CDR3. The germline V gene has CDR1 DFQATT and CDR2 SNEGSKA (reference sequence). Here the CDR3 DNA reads TGCAGTGCGCGGGACAGGGATGCCATATATTTT. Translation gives CSARDRDAIYF.

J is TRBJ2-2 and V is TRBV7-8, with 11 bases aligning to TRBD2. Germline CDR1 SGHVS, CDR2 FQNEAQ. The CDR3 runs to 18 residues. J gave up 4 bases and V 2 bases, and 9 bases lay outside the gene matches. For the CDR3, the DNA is TGTGCCAGCAGCTTAACGGAGCTAGCGGGAGGTGTCACCGGGGAGCTGTTTTTT. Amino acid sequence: CASSLTELAGGVTGELFF.

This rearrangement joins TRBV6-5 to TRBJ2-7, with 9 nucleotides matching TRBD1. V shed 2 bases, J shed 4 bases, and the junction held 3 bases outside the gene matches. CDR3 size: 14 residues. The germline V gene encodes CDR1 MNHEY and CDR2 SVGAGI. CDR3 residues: CASSYTGQGYEQYF. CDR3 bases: TGTGCCAGCAGTTACACAGGACAGGGGTACGAGCAGTACTTC.

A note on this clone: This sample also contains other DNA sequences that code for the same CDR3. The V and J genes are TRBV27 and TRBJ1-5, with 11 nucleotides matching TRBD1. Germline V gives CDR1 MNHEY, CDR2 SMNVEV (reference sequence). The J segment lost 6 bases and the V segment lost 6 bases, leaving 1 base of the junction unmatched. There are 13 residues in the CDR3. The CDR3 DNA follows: TGTGCCAGCAGCGGGACAGGGGGTCAGCCCCAGCATTTT. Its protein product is CASSGTGGQPQHF.

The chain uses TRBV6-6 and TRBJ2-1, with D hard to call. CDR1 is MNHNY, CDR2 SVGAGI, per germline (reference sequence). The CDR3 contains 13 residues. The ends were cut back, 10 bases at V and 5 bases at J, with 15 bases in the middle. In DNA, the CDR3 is TGTGCCACCCGCCCGGATGATGACAATGAGCAGTTCTTC. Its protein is CATRPDDDNEQFF.

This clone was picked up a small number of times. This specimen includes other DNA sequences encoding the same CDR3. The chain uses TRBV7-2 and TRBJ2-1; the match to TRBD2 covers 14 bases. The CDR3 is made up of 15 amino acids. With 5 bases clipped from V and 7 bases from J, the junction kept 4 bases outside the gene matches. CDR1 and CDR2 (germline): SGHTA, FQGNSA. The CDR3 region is CASSPRLAGGNEQFF. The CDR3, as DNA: TGTGCCAGCAGCCCACGACTAGCGGGGGGGAATGAGCAGTTCTTC.

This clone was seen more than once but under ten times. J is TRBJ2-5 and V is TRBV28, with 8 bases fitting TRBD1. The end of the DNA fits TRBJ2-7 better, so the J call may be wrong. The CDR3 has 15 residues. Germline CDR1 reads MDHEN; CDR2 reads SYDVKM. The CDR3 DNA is TGTGCCAGCAGTTTCCTCTTTGGACAGGGCTACGAGCAGTACTTC. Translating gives CASSFLFGQGYEQYF.

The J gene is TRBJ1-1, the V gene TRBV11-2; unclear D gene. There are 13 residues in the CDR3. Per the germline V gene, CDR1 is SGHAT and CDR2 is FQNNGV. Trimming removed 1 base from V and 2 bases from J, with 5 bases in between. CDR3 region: CASSLAPNTEAFF. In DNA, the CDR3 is TGTGCCAGCAGCTTAGCACCAAACACTGAAGCTTTCTTT.

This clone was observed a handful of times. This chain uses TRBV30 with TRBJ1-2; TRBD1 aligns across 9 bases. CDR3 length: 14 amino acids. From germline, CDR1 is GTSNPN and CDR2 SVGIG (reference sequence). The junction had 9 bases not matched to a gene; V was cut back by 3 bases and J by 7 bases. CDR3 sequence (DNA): TGTGCCTGGAGGAGATCCGGGACAGGGAGTGGCTACACCTTC. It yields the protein CAWRRSGTGSGYTF. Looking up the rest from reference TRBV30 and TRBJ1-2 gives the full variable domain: SQTIHQWPATLVQPVGSPLSLECTVEGTSNPNLYWYRQAAGRGLQLLFYSVGIGQISSEVPQNLSASRPQDRQFILSSKKLLLSDSGFYLCAWRRSGTGSGYTFGSGTRLTVV.

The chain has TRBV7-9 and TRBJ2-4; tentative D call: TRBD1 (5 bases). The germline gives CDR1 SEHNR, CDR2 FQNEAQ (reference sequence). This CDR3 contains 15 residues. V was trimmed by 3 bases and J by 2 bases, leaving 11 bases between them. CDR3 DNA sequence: TGTGCCAGCAGCTTCCAACCAGGGACCAAAAACATTCAGTACTTC. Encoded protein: CASSFQPGTKNIQYF. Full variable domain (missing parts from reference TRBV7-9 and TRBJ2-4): DTGVSQNPRHKITKRGQNVTFRCDPISEHNRLYWYRQTLGQGPEFLTYFQNEAQLEKSRLLSDRFSAERPKGSFSTLEIQRTEQGDSAMYLCASSFQPGTKNIQYFGAGTRLSVL.

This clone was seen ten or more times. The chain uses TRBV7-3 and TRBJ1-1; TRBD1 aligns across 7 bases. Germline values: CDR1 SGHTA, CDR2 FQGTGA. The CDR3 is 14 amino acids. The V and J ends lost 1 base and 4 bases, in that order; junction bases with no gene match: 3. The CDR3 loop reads CASSLMAGGTEAFF. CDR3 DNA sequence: TGTGCCAGCAGCTTAATGGCAGGGGGCACTGAAGCTTTCTTT.

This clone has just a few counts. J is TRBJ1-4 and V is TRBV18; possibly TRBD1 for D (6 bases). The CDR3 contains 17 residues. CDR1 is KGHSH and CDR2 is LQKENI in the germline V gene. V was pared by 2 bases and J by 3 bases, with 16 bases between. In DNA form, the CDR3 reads TGTGCCAGCTCACCATCTCAGGGGACTTTGGCTAATGAAAAACTGTTTTTT. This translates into CASSPSQGTLANEKLFF.

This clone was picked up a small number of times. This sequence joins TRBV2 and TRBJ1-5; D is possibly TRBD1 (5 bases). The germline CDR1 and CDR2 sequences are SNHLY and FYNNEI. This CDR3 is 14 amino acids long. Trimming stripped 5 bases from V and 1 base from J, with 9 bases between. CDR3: CASSSGLSNQPQHF. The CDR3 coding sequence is TGTGCCAGCAGTTCAGGGCTGAGCAATCAGCCCCAGCATTTT.

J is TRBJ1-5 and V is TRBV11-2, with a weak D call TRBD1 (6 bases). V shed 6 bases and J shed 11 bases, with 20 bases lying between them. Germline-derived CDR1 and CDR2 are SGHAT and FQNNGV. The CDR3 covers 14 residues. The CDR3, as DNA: TGTGCCAGCAGTTCTTACCTGGACAGCCAGTCCCAGCATTTT. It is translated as CASSSYLDSQSQHF. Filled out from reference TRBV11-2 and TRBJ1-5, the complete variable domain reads EAGVAQSPRYKIIEKRQSVAFWCNPISGHATLYWYQQILGQGPKLLIQFQNNGVVDDSQLPKDRFSAERLKGVDSTLKIQPAKLEDSAVYLCASSSYLDSQSQHFGDGTRLSIL.

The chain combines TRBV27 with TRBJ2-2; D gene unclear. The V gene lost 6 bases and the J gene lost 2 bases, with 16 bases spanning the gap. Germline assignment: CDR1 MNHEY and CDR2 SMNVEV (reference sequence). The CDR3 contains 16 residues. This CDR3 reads CASRPITGSNTGELFF. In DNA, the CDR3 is TGTGCCAGCAGACCGATCACCGGGTCTAACACCGGGGAGCTGTTTTTT.

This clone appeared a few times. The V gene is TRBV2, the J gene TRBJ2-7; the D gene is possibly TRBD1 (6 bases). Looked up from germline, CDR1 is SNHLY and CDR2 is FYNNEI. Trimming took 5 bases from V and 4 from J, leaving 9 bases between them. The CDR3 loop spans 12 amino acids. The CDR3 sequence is CASSTQGYEQYF. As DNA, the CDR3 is TGTGCCAGCAGTACCCAGGGGTACGAGCAGTACTTC.

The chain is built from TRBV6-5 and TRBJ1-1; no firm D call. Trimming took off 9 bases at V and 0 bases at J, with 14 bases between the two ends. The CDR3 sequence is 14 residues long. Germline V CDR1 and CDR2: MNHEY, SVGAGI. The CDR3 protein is CARPQNHLNTEAFF. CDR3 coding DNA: TGTGCCAGGCCCCAGAACCACCTGAACACTGAAGCTTTCTTT.

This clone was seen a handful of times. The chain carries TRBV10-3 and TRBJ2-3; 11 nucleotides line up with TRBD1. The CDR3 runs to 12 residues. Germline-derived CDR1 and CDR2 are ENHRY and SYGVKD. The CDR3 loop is CTSGQGEDTQYF. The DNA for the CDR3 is TGTACCTCGGGACAGGGGGAAGATACGCAGTATTTT.

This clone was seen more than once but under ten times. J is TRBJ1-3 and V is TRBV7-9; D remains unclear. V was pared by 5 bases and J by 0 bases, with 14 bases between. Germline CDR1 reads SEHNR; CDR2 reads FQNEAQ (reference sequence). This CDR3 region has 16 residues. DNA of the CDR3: TGTGCCAGCAGCCCAGATGTGGGGAGCTCTGGAAACACCATATATTTT. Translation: CASSPDVGSSGNTIYF.

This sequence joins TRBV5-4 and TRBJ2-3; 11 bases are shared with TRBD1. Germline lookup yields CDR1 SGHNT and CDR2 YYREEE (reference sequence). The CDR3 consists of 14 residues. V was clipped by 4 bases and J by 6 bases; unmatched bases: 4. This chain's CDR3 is CASSVDRGLDTQYF. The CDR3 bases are TGTGCCAGCAGCGTGGACAGGGGGCTCGATACGCAGTATTTT. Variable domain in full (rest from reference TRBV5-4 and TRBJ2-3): ETGVTQSPTHLIKTRGQQVTLRCSSQSGHNTVSWYQQALGQGPQFIFQYYREEENGRGNFPPRFSGLQFPNYSSELNVNALELDDSALYLCASSVDRGLDTQYFGPGTRLTVL.